This T cell receptor beta chain was recorded in a study of T cells in women clearing cervical HPV infection. In the study overall: Cases were women with histologically confirmed HPV16-related CIN3 or worse, including 2 invasive cancers. Controls were women whose single incident HPV16 infection cleared within 12 months without precancer or cancer. With HLA typing for only a few women, HLA confounding remains possible.

Study-wide points: Repertoire richness, not evenness, was significantly elevated in CIN3+ cases versus controls.

Some clones are missing from TCRdb's copy, which holds only in-frame ones; the method was immunoSEQ multiplex PCR. The sample table includes some 31,000 clones. As regards this clone: Its specificity is not known. Read data end 3 residues before the CDR3 end; the end is taken from the germline J gene.

The CDR3 totals 17 residues. In germline, CDR1 is SGHTA, CDR2 FQGTGA. The sequenced sample was blood buffy coat. The V gene is TRBV7-3, the J gene TRBJ2-4; 8 bases are shared with TRBD2. The receptor's source is a woman between 18 and 75 years old with a cervical HPV16 infection that either progressed to CIN3+ or cleared (not recorded which). The CDR3: CASSPRGAGGRGETQYF. The DNA read from the CDR3 is TGTGCCAGCAGCCCCCGGGGGGCGGGAGGAAGGGGAGAGACT.